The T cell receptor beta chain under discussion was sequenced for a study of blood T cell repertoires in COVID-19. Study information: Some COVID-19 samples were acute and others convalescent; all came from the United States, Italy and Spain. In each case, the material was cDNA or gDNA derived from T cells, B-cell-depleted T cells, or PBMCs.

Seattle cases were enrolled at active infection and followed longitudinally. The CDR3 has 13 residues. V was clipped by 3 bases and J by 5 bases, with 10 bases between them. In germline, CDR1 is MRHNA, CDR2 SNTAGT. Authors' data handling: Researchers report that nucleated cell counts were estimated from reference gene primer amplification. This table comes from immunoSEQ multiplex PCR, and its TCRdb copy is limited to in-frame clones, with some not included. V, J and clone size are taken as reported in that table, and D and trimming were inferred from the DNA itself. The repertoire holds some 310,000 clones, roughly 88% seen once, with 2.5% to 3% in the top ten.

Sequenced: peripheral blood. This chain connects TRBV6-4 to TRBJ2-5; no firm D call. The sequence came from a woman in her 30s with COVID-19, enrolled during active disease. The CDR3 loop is CASSENGVETQYF. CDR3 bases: TGTGCCAGCAGTGAAAATGGAGTGGAGACCCAGTACTTC.